The present TCR beta chain was sequenced within a study of CD8 T cells in ankylosing spondylitis. The study's findings and limits: It appeared that ankylosing spondylitis blood was characterized by a TCR beta motif of about 8 highly homologous variants.

V was cut by 4 bases and J by 3 bases, with 19 bases left in between. The CDR3 has 16 residues. Per the germline V gene, CDR1 is MNHNS and CDR2 is SASEGT. TCRdb itself ran the 5' RACE reads through MiXCR, one entry per CDR3 protein. The table shows 100,000 or so distinct CDR3 sequences, with 9% occurring only once. This clonotype was recorded a few times. Its antigen is not identified. The genes are TRBV6-1 and TRBJ2-7; D may be TRBD1 or TRBD2 (5 bases each). The TCR originated in a male donor with ankylosing spondylitis. Input material: blood, either unsorted or a sorted T cell fraction (not recorded which). In DNA form, the CDR3 reads TGTGCCAGCAGTGTCTCCCGGGGCGCAGACCTCTACGAGCAGTACTTC. It is translated as CASSVSRGADLYEQYF.